This T cell receptor beta chain was obtained from a study of spatial heterogeneity in lung cancer. The V end lost 6 bases, the J end lost 9 bases, and 27 bases lay between the germline ends. The CDR3 covers 16 residues. CDR1 is DFQATT, CDR2 SNEGSKA, per germline (reference sequence). The time point is: sample taken at primary tumor resection. Whole RNA obtained from tumor, nontumor lung or frozen PBMC underwent sequencing without sorting. MiXCR, applied by TCRdb to the 5' RACE reads, yields one record per CDR3 protein. The table shows about 17,000 distinct CDR3 sequences, with over 20% occurring only once. This clonotype appeared many times.

V usage is TRBV20-1 and J usage is TRBJ2-1; D is possibly TRBD2 (6 bases). This clonotype was sampled from a female donor with early-stage non-small cell lung cancer. Here the sequenced sample was PBMCs, taken at surgery. CDR3 in amino acids: CSAAQIRDLTRIEQFF. CDR3 DNA sequence: TGCAGTGCAGCCCAAATCCGGGACTTGACGCGTATTGAGCAGTTCTTC.